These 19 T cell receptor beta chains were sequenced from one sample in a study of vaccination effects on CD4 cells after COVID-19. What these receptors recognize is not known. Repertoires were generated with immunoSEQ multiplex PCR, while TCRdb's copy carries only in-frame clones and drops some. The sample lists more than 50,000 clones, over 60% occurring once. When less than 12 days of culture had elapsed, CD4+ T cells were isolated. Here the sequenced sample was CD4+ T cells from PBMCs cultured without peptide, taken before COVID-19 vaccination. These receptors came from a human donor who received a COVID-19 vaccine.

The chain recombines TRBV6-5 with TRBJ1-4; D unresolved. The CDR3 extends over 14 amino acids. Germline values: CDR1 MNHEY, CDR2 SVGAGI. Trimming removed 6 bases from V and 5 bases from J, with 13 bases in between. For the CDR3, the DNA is TGTGCCAGCAGGTCGGCCGGTACGAATGAAAAACTGTTTTTT. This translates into CASRSAGTNEKLFF.

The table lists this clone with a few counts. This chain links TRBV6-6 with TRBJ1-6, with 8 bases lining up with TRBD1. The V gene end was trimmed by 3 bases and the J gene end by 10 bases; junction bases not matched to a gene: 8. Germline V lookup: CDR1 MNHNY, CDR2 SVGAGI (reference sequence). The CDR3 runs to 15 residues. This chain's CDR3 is CASSYYTGGQSPLHF. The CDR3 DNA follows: TGTGCCAGCAGTTATTACACAGGGGGTCAATCACCCCTCCACTTT.

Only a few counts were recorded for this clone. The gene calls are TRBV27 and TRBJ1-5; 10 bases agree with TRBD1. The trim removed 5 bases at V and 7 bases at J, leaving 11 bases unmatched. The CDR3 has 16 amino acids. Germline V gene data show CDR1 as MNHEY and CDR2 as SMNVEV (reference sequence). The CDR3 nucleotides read TGTGCCAGCAGTCCGATAGGACAGGGGGACTGGCAGCCCCAGCATTTT. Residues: CASSPIGQGDWQPQHF.

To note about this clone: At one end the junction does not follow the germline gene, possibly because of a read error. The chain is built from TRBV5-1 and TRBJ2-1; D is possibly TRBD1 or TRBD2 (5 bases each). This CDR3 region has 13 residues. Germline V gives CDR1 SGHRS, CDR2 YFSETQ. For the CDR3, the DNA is TGCGCCAGCAGAGAGCGATCCGGGACCGCGGAGATCTTC. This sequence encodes CASRERSGTAEIF.

CDR3 sequence (DNA): TGCGCCAGCAGCTTGTGGGGGCCCAATGGCTACACCTTC. Amino acid sequence: CASSLWGPNGYTF. The rearrangement links TRBV5-1 to TRBJ1-2, with D perhaps matching TRBD1 (6 bases). Germline V gives CDR1 SGHRS, CDR2 YFSETQ. This CDR3 has 13 residues. The V end was cut by 1 base, the J end by 6 bases, with 10 bases between.

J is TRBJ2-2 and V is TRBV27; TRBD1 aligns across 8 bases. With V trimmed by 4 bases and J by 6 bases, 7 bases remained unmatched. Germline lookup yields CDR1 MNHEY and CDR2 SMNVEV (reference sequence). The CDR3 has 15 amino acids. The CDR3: CASSSGGFPPGELFF. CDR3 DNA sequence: TGTGCCAGCAGTTCAGGGGGCTTCCCCCCCGGGGAGCTGTTTTTT.

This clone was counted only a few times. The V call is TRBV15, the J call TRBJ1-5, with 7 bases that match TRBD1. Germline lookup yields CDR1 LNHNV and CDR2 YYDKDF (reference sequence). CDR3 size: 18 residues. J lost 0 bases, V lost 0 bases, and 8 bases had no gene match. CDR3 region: CATSRDPGTVYSNQPQHF. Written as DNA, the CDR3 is TGTGCCACCAGCAGAGATCCTGGGACAGTATATAGCAATCAGCCCCAGCATTTT.

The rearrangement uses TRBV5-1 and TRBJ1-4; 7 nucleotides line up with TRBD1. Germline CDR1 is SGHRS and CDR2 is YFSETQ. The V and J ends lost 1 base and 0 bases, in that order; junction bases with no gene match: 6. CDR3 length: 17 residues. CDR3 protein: CASSLSTGPATNEKLFF. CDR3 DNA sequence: TGCGCCAGCAGCTTGTCGACAGGGCCTGCAACTAATGAAAAACTGTTTTTT.

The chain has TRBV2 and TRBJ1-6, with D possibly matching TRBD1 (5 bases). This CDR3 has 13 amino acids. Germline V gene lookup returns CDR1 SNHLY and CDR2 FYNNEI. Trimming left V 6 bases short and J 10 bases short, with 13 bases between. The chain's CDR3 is CASRGTASSPLHF. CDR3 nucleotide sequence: TGTGCCAGCAGGGGGACGGCATCCTCACCCCTCCACTTT. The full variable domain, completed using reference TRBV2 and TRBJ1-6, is EPEVTQTPSHQVTQMGQEVILRCVPISNHLYFYWYRQILGQKVEFLVSFYNNEISEKSEIFDDQFSVERPDGSNFTLKIRSTKLEDSAMYFCASRGTASSPLHFGNGTRLTVT.

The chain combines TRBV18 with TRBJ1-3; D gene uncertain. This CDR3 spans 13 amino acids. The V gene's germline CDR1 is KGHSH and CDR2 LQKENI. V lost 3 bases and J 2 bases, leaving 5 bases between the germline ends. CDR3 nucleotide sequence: TGTGCCAGCTCACCTCAACCTGGAAACACCATATATTTT. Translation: CASSPQPGNTIYF.

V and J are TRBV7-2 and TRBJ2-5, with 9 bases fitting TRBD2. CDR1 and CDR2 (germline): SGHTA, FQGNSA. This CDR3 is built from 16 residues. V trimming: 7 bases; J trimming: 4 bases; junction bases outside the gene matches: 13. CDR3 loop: CASTMGRGGEGETQYF. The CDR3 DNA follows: TGTGCCAGCACCATGGGGCGGGGGGGCGAGGGAGAGACCCAGTACTTC. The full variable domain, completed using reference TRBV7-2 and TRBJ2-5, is GAGVSQSPSNKVTEKGKDVELRCDPISGHTALYWYRQSLGQGLEFLIYFQGNSAPDKSGLPSDRFSAERTGGSVSTLTIQRTQQEDSAVYLCASTMGRGGEGETQYFGPGTRLLVL.

This CDR3 reads CATSKGLGLGNTIYF. The CDR3 DNA follows: TGTGCCACCAGTAAGGGGCTCGGACTCGGAAACACCATATATTTT. The rearrangement joins TRBV24-1 to TRBJ1-3, with D possibly being TRBD1 (5 bases). CDR3 length: 15 amino acids. Trimming shortened V by 6 bases and J by 4 bases, and 15 bases separated the two germline ends. CDR1 KGHDR and CDR2 SFDVKD come from the germline V gene.

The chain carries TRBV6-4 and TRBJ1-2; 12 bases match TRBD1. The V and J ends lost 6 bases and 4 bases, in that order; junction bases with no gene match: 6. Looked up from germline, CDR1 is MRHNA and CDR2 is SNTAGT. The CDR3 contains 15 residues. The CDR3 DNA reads TGTGCCAGCAGCGGCGGGACAGGGGGCGTCTATGGCTACACCTTC. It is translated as CASSGGTGGVYGYTF.

CDR3 sequence (DNA): TGTGCCAGCAGTTCGGGGAACGGGAATGAGCAGTTCTTC. Amino acid sequence: CASSSGNGNEQFF. The V and J genes are TRBV2 and TRBJ2-1; tentative D call: TRBD2 (5 bases). V was trimmed by 5 bases and J by 7 bases, leaving 12 bases between them. Germline loops: CDR1 SNHLY, CDR2 FYNNEI. This CDR3 has 13 amino acids.

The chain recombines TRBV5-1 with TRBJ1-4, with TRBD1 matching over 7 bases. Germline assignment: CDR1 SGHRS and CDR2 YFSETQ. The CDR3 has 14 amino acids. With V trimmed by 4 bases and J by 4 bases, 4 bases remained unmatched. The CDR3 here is CASSPGQLNEKLFF. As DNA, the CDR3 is TGCGCCAGCAGCCCGGGACAGCTTAATGAAAAACTGTTTTTT. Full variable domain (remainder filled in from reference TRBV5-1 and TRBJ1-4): KAGVTQTPRYLIKTRGQQVTLSCSPISGHRSVSWYQQTPGQGLQFLFEYFSETQRNKGNFPGRFSGRQFSNSRSEMNVSTLELGDSALYLCASSPGQLNEKLFFGSGTQLSVL.

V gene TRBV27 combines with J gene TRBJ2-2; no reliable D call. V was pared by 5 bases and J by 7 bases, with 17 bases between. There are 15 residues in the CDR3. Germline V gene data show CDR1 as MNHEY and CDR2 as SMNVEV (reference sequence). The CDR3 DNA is TGTGCCAGCAGTCCCACCACCCTAAAGGGCGGGGAGCTGTTTTTT. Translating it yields CASSPTTLKGGELFF.

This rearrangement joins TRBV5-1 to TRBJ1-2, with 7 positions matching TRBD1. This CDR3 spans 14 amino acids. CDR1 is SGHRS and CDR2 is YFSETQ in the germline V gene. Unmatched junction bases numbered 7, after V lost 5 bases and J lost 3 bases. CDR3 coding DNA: TGCGCCAGCAGAAATGGGACAGCTTACTATGGCTACACCTTC. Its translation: CASRNGTAYYGYTF.

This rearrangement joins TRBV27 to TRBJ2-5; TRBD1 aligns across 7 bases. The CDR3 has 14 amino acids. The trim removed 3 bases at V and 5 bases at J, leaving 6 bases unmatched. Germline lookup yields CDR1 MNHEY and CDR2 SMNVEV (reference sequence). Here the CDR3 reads CASSLTDRLETQYF. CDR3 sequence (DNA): TGTGCCAGCAGTTTGACGGACAGGCTGGAGACCCAGTACTTC.

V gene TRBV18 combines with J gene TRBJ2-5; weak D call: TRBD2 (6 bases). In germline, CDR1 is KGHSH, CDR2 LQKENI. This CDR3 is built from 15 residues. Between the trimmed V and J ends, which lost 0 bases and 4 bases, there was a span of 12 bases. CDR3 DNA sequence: TGTGCCAGCTCACCACCTACCGGGGGTGGAGAGACCCAGTACTTC. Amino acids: CASSPPTGGGETQYF.